The 20 T cell receptor beta chains listed next were all sequenced from one sample in a study of T cell repertoires in aging, cancer and after chemotherapy. Multiplex touch-down PCR with TRB-A/B primers amplified rearranged V-D-J TRB sequences. TCRdb redid the calling of the multiplex PCR reads with MiXCR, one entry per CDR3 protein. The data show fewer than 7,000 distinct CDR3 sequences, around a fifth seen once. Amplification of TCR beta used genomic DNA extracted from peripheral blood. The sequencing sample was made of blood. These receptor sequences come from a human donor with a blood cancer.

The chain is built from TRBV7-9 and TRBJ2-5; D is perhaps TRBD1 (6 bases). This CDR3 contains 15 residues. V dropped 4 bases and J dropped 5 bases, with 17 bases sitting between them. Germline CDR1 reads SEHNR; CDR2 reads FQNEAQ (reference sequence). The CDR3 reads CASSSQQGSRETQYF. The CDR3 coding sequence is TGTGCCAGCAGCTCCCAACAGGGATCCCGTGAGACCCAGTACTTC.

Sample share makes this clonotype medium-sized. The J gene is TRBJ2-2, the V gene TRBV20-1; 7 bases align to TRBD2. The V gene's germline CDR1 is DFQATT and CDR2 SNEGSKA (reference sequence). Trimming took 0 bases from V and 5 from J; bases not matched to a gene: 9. The CDR3 sequence is 16 residues long. The CDR3, as DNA: TGCAGTGCTAGAGATCACAGACTCGGGGGGACCGGGGAGCTGTTTTTT. This sequence encodes CSARDHRLGGTGELFF.

The chain recombines TRBV7-9 with TRBJ2-5, with D hard to call. The CDR3 covers 12 residues. Germline CDR1 and CDR2: SEHNR and FQNEAQ (reference sequence). Trimming took 5 bases from V and 5 from J, leaving 9 bases between them. CDR3 region: CASSPSPETQYF. In DNA, the CDR3 is TGTGCCAGCAGCCCGAGTCCGGAGACCCAGTACTTC.

This clonotype is categorized as medium-sized. The rearrangement links TRBV11-2 to TRBJ2-1; 11 bases fit TRBD1. J gave up 9 bases and V 0 bases, and 4 bases lay outside the gene matches. The CDR3 extends over 15 amino acids. Germline V gene data show CDR1 as SGHAT and CDR2 as FQNNGV. The CDR3 loop reads CASSLDGQGALEQFF. The CDR3 DNA follows: TGTGCCAGCAGCTTAGACGGACAGGGGGCGCTTGAGCAGTTCTTC.

Sample share makes this clonotype medium-sized. This chain joins TRBV6-2 or TRBV6-3 and TRBJ2-2, with D tentatively TRBD1 or TRBD2 (5 bases each). The CDR3 is made up of 14 amino acids. Deletions cut 8 bases from V and 9 bases from J, with 19 bases between. Germline loops: CDR1 MNHEY, CDR2 SVGEGT. The CDR3 coding sequence is TGTGCCAGCGCCTCTCCGGGACCCCCGCGGGAGCTGTTTTTT. The encoded protein is CASASPGPPRELFF.

The gene calls are TRBV5-1 and TRBJ1-1, with D uncertain. This CDR3 has 14 residues. Deletions cut 0 bases from V and 2 bases from J, with 8 bases between. The germline V gene has CDR1 SGHRS and CDR2 YFSETQ. CDR3 nucleotide sequence: TGCGCCAGCAGCTTGGACAGACTCAACACTGAAGCTTTCTTT. Amino acids: CASSLDRLNTEAFF.

By share, this clonotype ranks as medium-sized. V and J are TRBV6-5 and TRBJ1-4, with 9 nucleotides matching TRBD1. V shed 6 bases and J 0 bases; nucleotides not matched to a gene: 8. Germline V lookup: CDR1 MNHEY, CDR2 SVGAGI. The CDR3 runs 17 residues. The chain's CDR3 is CASSPGQGGATNEKLFF. The DNA for the CDR3 is TGTGCCAGCAGCCCGGGACAGGGTGGGGCAACTAATGAAAAACTGTTTTTT.

By share, this clonotype ranks as medium-sized (0.01 to 0.1%). The gene calls are TRBV19 and TRBJ1-4; D unclear. This CDR3 region has 15 residues. CDR1 and CDR2 from the germline V gene are LNHDA and SQIVND (reference sequence). Deletions cut 2 bases from V and 4 bases from J, with 11 bases between. The DNA of the CDR3 is TGTGCCAGTAGTATATCGGCTAATTTTAATGAAAAACTGTTTTTT. Translated, it gives CASSISANFNEKLFF.

This clonotype is termed medium-sized (0.01 to 0.1%). CDR3 DNA: TGTGCCAGTAGGGGGGGCCCCCACACAGATACGCAGTATTTT. Translating gives CASRGGPHTDTQYF. This sequence joins TRBV19 and TRBJ2-3, with D perhaps given as TRBD1 or TRBD2 (6 bases each). This CDR3 spans 14 amino acids. V lost 6 bases and J 2 bases, leaving 12 bases between the germline ends. Per germline, CDR1 LNHDA and CDR2 SQIVND (reference sequence).

This clonotype qualifies as medium-sized. The V call is TRBV30, the J call TRBJ1-2; TRBD1 might be the D (5 bases). This CDR3 is built from 13 residues. Per germline, CDR1 GTSNPN and CDR2 SVGIG (reference sequence). Trimming stripped 3 bases from V and 8 bases from J, with 16 bases between. The CDR3 DNA is TGTGCCTGGAGCCCGGAAGGGGACTGGGGCTACACCTTC. It translates to CAWSPEGDWGYTF. The full variable domain, rest sourced from reference TRBV30 and TRBJ1-2, is SQTIHQWPATLVQPVGSPLSLECTVEGTSNPNLYWYRQAAGRGLQLLFYSVGIGQISSEVPQNLSASRPQDRQFILSSKKLLLSDSGFYLCAWSPEGDWGYTFGSGTRLTVV.

This clonotype rates as medium-sized (0.01 to 0.1%). This chain uses TRBV18 with TRBJ1-2, with a weak D call TRBD1 (6 bases). V was cut by 5 bases and J by 0 bases, with 19 bases left in between. This CDR3 has 17 residues. Germline assignment: CDR1 KGHSH and CDR2 LQKENI. This chain's CDR3 is CASSSLRGGPPNYGYTF. CDR3 DNA: TGTGCCAGCTCATCACTCCGGGGGGGGCCCCCTAACTATGGCTACACCTTC.

As regards this clonotype: A much larger clone sits a single nucleotide away, making a read error possible. V and J are TRBV12-3 or TRBV12-4 and TRBJ1-4, with D maybe TRBD1 (6 bases). CDR3 length: 14 residues. CDR3 bases: TGTGTCAGCAGATCCGGGACCAGGGGTGAAAAACTGTTTTTT. Protein product: CVSRSGTRGEKLFF.

This clonotype was observed a few times. The CDR3 DNA is TGCGCCAGCAGCTTGGTTCTAGCGGGGCAAGAGACCCAGTACTTC. Encoded protein: CASSLVLAGQETQYF. The rearrangement links TRBV5-1 to TRBJ2-5; TRBD2 aligns across 9 bases. V was pared by 0 bases and J by 2 bases, with 2 bases of the junction left unmatched. The germline V gene has CDR1 SGHRS and CDR2 YFSETQ. The CDR3 sequence is 15 residues long.

This clonotype is medium-sized (0.01 to 0.1%). V usage is TRBV28 and J usage is TRBJ2-3, with D maybe TRBD1 (5 bases). V was clipped by 11 bases and J by 4 bases, with 16 bases between them. CDR3 length equals 13 residues. The germline V gene has CDR1 MDHEN and CDR2 SYDVKM. The CDR3 spells CAYQKGWSDTQYF. In DNA, the CDR3 is TGTGCCTACCAGAAGGGGTGGTCAGATACGCAGTATTTT.

The rearrangement uses TRBV6-6 and TRBJ1-5; D perhaps matches TRBD1 (6 bases). The germline CDR1 and CDR2 sequences are MNHNY and SVGAGI (reference sequence). This CDR3 contains 15 residues. The ends were cut back, 5 bases at V and 8 bases at J, with 19 bases in the middle. CDR3 loop: CASSPPGGASEPQHF. The CDR3 region has the DNA TGTGCCAGCAGTCCTCCTGGGGGGGCTTCGGAGCCCCAGCATTTT.

V and J are TRBV2 and TRBJ1-2; D perhaps matches TRBD1 (5 bases). Trimming took off 6 bases at V and 7 bases at J, with 12 bases between the two ends. The germline CDR1 and CDR2 sequences are SNHLY and FYNNEI. This CDR3 has 12 amino acids. The CDR3 here is CASRRGGGGYTF. The CDR3 nucleotides read TGTGCCAGCAGGCGGGGGGGAGGTGGCTACACCTTC.

This clonotype is medium-sized in the sample. The rearrangement joins TRBV5-4 to TRBJ2-3; 9 bases are a match to TRBD2. Trimming took 0 bases from V and 0 from J; bases not matched to a gene: 8. The CDR3 has 18 residues. Germline CDR1 is SGHNT and CDR2 is YYREEE (reference sequence). The CDR3 DNA reads as TGTGCCAGCAGCTTGGGGGCGGGGGGGCCCTTGAGCACAGATACGCAGTATTTT. It yields the protein CASSLGAGGPLSTDTQYF.

There are a few counts of this clonotype. This rearrangement joins TRBV21-1 to TRBJ2-2. TRBV21-1 is described as a pseudogene. This CDR3 comprises 16 residues. The CDR3 reads CASSKGGVKVDGELFF. The DNA of the CDR3 is TGTGCCAGCAGCAAAGGAGGCGTAAAGGTGGACGGGGAGCTGTTTTTT.

This clonotype appeared a few times. DNA for the CDR3: TGTGCCAGCAGCTTAGACGGGACTACCGAGCAGTACTTC. Residues: CASSLDGTTEQYF. The chain carries TRBV7-2 and TRBJ2-7; 7 bases are shared with TRBD2. Germline assignment: CDR1 SGHTA and CDR2 FQGNSA. There are 13 residues in the CDR3. V trimming: 1 base; J trimming: 6 bases; junction bases outside the gene matches: 3.

V gene TRBV7-2 combines with J gene TRBJ1-2; a weak D match, TRBD1 (6 bases). V lost 2 bases and J lost 8, with 18 bases in between. Per germline, CDR1 SGHTA and CDR2 FQGNSA. The CDR3 consists of 15 residues. As DNA, the CDR3 is TGTGCCAGCAGCTTAACCGCAAACAGGGTTGGAGGCTACACCTTC. The encoded protein is CASSLTANRVGGYTF.